This TCR beta chain was captured in a study of blood T cell repertoires in COVID-19. Study-level background: Researchers got acute and convalescent COVID-19 samples from the United States, Italy and Spain. Sample material is recorded as cDNA or gDNA derived from T cells, B-cell-depleted T cells, or PBMCs.

In the original analysis: Using reference gene primer amplification, nucleated cell counts were estimated. The table came from immunoSEQ multiplex PCR; TCRdb's copy has only in-frame clones and leaves some out. The D gene and trimming were derived from the DNA, and the V and J assignments and clone size from that table. The sample has around 260,000 clones, around nine tenths seen once. What was sequenced was peripheral blood. The receptor's source is a man aged 30 to 45 with acute or convalescent COVID-19.

CDR3 coding DNA: TGTGCCAGCAAAGTTCCAGGGCAGGGGTTGAATCAGCCCCAGCATTTT. This codes for CASKVPGQGLNQPQHF. V usage is TRBV28 and J usage is TRBJ1-5, with D maybe TRBD1 (6 bases). V was trimmed by 7 bases and J by 4 bases, leaving 20 bases between them. Germline V gives CDR1 MDHEN, CDR2 SYDVKM. The CDR3 is made up of 16 amino acids.